This T cell receptor beta chain derives from a study of blood T cell repertoires in COVID-19. Turning to the study itself: The United States, Italy and Spain provided the acute and convalescent COVID-19 samples. PBMCs, B-cell-depleted T cells, or T cells were the source of the cDNA or gDNA that made up the material.

The study drew participants aged about 18 to 95 years from approximately 23 US areas. Sequencing was performed with immunoSEQ multiplex PCR; in TCRdb, only in-frame clones are kept and a portion is missing. The sample gives around 480,000 clones, roughly nine tenths of which show up once; 0.7% is in the top ten. With V trimmed by 0 bases and J by 5 bases, 5 bases remained unmatched. Germline loops: CDR1 MNHEY, CDR2 SVGAGI. CDR3 length equals 15 residues. Sequencing used PBMCs or T cells enriched from blood (not recorded which). This sequence joins TRBV6-5 and TRBJ1-1, with 8 bases lining up with TRBD1. The clonotype was recovered from a young woman who had recovered from COVID-19. Here the CDR3 reads CASSYSSRGQTEAFF. The DNA of the CDR3 is TGTGCCAGCAGTTACTCTAGCAGGGGGCAAACTGAAGCTTTCTTT.